This paragraph covers one T cell receptor beta chain sequence. The data are from a study of shared T cell receptors in the human thymus. Profiling relied on immunoSEQ multiplex PCR, and the TCRdb table lists in-frame clones only, not all of them. The table records a few hundred thousand clones, roughly 94% of them present only once. CDR3 length: 12 residues. V was shortened by 6 bases and J by 5 bases, with 11 bases between the two germline ends. Per germline, CDR1 MNHEY and CDR2 SMNVEV (reference sequence). V usage is TRBV27 and J usage is TRBJ2-7, with D possibly TRBD2 on 6 matching bases. Sequencing was done on a sample of thymocytes. This clonotype was sampled from a human donor. DNA of the CDR3: TGTGCCAGCAGCTTGGGGGGTCACGAGCAGTACTTC. Protein sequence: CASSLGGHEQYF.